These T cell receptor beta chains were read from a single sample in a study of blood T cell repertoires in COVID-19. The table came from immunoSEQ multiplex PCR; TCRdb's copy has only in-frame clones and leaves some out. In the table there are under 75,000 clones, roughly 88% of which are singletons. Sequencing input: peripheral blood. The receptors come from a woman of 80 years or more with active COVID-19. Both conserved end residues are trimmed from each CDR3. Clone size, where shown, is once, few, many, or a class for clones that have expanded.

v_gene: TRBV24-1
j_gene: TRBJ1-2
abundance: once
CDR3aa: ATSDGVGYGYT

v_gene: TRBV30
j_gene: TRBJ2-1
abundance: .
CDR3aa: AWSATSSGGVYNEQF

v_gene: TRBV5-8
j_gene: TRBJ2-5
abundance: .
CDR3aa: ASSLWRGTGGQTQY

v_gene: TRBV28
j_gene: TRBJ2-4
abundance: .
CDR3aa: ASMGQGVPIAKNIQY

v_gene: TRBV7-2
j_gene: TRBJ2-1
abundance: few
CDR3aa: ASSPRGARHNEQF

v_gene: TRBV21-1
j_gene: TRBJ1-5
abundance: .
CDR3aa: ASSKGLGPGRYQPQH

v_gene: TRBV28
j_gene: TRBJ2-3
abundance: .
CDR3aa: ASSSLGRTDTQY

v_gene: TRBV19
j_gene: TRBJ1-5
abundance: .
CDR3aa: ASSIDQWGTGGNQPQH

v_gene: TRBV4-2
j_gene: TRBJ2-3
abundance: .
CDR3aa: ASSQGTSGNYRVQY

v_gene: TRBV7-3
j_gene: TRBJ2-2
abundance: .
CDR3aa: ASSPPGASGGWGELF

v_gene: TRBV28
j_gene: TRBJ1-2
abundance: once
CDR3aa: ASSLTGGDYGYT

v_gene: TRBV19
j_gene: TRBJ2-5
abundance: .
CDR3aa: ASTPPGGQETQY

v_gene: TRBV29-1
j_gene: TRBJ2-3
abundance: .
CDR3aa: SVTSGTDTQY

v_gene: TRBV5-1
j_gene: TRBJ2-5
abundance: .
CDR3aa: ASSLGLAGAETQY

v_gene: TRBV7-2
j_gene: TRBJ1-3
abundance: .
CDR3aa: ATSHRVGNTIY